This entry describes one T cell receptor (beta chain). Enrollees, about 18 to 89 years old, lived in 24 US areas. In Cohort 3, a recovered donor had either two negative PCRs, clearance, or symptom resolution. These data come from a study of blood T cell repertoires in COVID-19. Background on the study: Donors in the United States, Italy and Spain gave samples during acute or convalescent COVID-19. PBMCs, B-cell-depleted T cells, or T cells were the source of the cDNA or gDNA that made up the material.

CDR1 is MGHRA, CDR2 YSYEKL, per germline. CDR3 length equals 14 residues. Trimming pared 1 base from V and 5 bases from J, leaving 6 bases between. The method was immunoSEQ multiplex PCR; TCRdb's version includes in-frame clones alone and lacks a portion of them. The table lists roughly 300,000 clones, roughly nine tenths of them singletons, with roughly 1% in the top ten. The source of this sequence is a woman aged 30 to 39 who had recovered from COVID-19. Sequenced: PBMCs or T cells enriched from blood (not recorded which). The chain employs TRBV4-1 and TRBJ1-6, with D unresolved. The CDR3 loop reads CASSQVADNSPLHF. In DNA form, the CDR3 reads TGCGCCAGCAGCCAAGTCGCAGATAATTCACCCCTCCACTTT.